This TCR beta chain was found in a study of vaccination effects on CD4 cells after COVID-19. Study information: Sequencing followed a ViraFEST assay step that expanded antigen-specific CD4+ T cells with viral peptide pools. Sampling occurred a median 72 days post second dose, range 14 to 241.

Study-level findings and limits: Vaccine- and infection-induced clones showed marked clonal contraction late following vaccination.

Profiled with immunoSEQ multiplex PCR; TCRdb holds only in-frame clones, not every one. The sample records tens of thousands of clones, about three quarters being singletons. This CDR3 contains 16 residues. Trimming pared 1 base from V and 2 bases from J, leaving 9 bases between. Germline CDR1 MGHRA, CDR2 YSYEKL. Cells that had been cultured for 10 days were the source of isolated CD4+ T cells. Infection dated between March and December 2020, before the Alpha, Beta and Delta variants reached the United States. Everyone in the study got two shots of either the BNT162b2 or mRNA-1273 vaccine. This clone was detected a few times. The target antigen is unknown.

V usage is TRBV4-1 and J usage is TRBJ2-6; D tentatively reads TRBD1 or TRBD2 (5 bases each). This TCR was sampled from a human donor who had a prior SARS-CoV-2 infection. This specimen consisted of CD4+ T cells from PBMCs cultured without peptide, obtained after COVID-19 vaccination. CDR3 sequence: CASSQGLGAGANVLTF. CDR3 nucleotide sequence: TGCGCCAGCAGCCAAGGATTGGGGGCTGGGGCCAACGTCCTGACTTTC.